This T cell receptor (beta chain) originates from a study of blood T cell repertoires in COVID-19. Study information: Acute and convalescent COVID-19 samples came from the United States, Italy and Spain. The analysed material was cDNA or gDNA that came from T cells, B-cell-depleted T cells, or PBMCs.

Adults between roughly 18 and 100 years of age took part from more than 20 US areas. Assignment of participants to cohorts was predicated upon participant-reported clinical history. The method was immunoSEQ multiplex PCR; TCRdb's version includes in-frame clones alone and lacks a portion of them. This sample has about 180,000 clones, with about 90% found just once. This sequence originates from a human donor with acute COVID-19. The donor label of this sample is uncertain. Sequencing was carried out using PBMCs or T cells enriched from blood (not recorded which).

For the CDR3, the DNA is TGCGCCAGCAGCCAAGACCGGGGGATGGGCTATGGCTACACCTTC. It specifies CASSQDRGMGYGYTF. The V call is TRBV4-3, the J call TRBJ1-2; D is perhaps TRBD1 (5 bases). V was cut by 0 bases and J by 4 bases, with 12 bases left in between. Germline V gene data show CDR1 as LGHNA and CDR2 as YSLEER. CDR3 length equals 15 residues.